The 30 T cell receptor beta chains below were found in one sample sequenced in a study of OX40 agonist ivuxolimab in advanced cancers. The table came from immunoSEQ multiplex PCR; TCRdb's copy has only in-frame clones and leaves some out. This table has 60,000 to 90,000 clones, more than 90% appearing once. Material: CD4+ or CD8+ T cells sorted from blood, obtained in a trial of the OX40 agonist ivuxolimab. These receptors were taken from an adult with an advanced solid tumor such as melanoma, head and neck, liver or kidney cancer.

CDR3 sequence: CATMKGRVSYNEQFF. The CDR3 DNA reads as TGTGCCACCATGAAGGGGAGGGTCTCCTACAATGAGCAGTTCTTC. The V and J genes are TRBV15 and TRBJ2-1; 7 nucleotides agree with TRBD2. Trimming cost V 7 bases and J 0 bases; bases outside gene matches: 6. Germline-derived CDR1 and CDR2 are LNHNV and YYDKDF (reference sequence). The length of the CDR3 is 15 residues.

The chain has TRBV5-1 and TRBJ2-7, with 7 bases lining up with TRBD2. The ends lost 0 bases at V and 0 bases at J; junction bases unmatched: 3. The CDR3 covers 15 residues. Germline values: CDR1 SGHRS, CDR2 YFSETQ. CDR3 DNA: TGCGCCAGCAGCTTGGTCCGCGGGAGCTCCTACGAGCAGTACTTC. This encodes CASSLVRGSSYEQYF.

The CDR3 region is CASAGGQRNYGYTF. CDR3 nucleotides: TGTGCCAGCGCGGGGGGACAGCGTAACTATGGCTACACCTTC. The V and J genes are TRBV28 and TRBJ1-2, with TRBD1 matching 7 bases. V dropped 8 bases and J dropped 1; count of bases not matched to a gene: 7. The CDR3 runs 14 residues. Germline CDR1 reads MDHEN; CDR2 reads SYDVKM.

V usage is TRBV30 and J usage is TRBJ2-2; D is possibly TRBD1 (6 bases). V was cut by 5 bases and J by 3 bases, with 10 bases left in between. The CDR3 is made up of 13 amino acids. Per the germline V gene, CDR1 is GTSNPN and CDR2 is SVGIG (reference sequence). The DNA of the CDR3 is TGTGCCTGGGGGTACAGGGACACCGGGGAGCTGTTTTTT. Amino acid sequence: CAWGYRDTGELFF.

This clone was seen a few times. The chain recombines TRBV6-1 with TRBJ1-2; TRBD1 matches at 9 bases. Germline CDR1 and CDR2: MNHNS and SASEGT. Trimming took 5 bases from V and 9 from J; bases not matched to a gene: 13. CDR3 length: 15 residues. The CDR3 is CASSSSGTGIFSYTF. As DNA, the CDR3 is TGTGCCAGCAGTTCATCCGGGACAGGGATTTTTAGCTACACCTTC.

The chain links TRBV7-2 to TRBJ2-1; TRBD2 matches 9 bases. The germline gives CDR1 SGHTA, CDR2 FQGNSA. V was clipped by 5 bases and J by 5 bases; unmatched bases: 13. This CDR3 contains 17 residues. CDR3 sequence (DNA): TGTGCCAGCAGCCCACAGGTTAGCGGGAGTGGGCACAATGAGCAGTTCTTC. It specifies CASSPQVSGSGHNEQFF.

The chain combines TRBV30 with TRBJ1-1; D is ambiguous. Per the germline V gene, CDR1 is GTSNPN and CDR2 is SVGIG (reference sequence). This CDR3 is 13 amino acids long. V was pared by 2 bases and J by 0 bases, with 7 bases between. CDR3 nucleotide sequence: TGTGCCTGGAGTAAAACGATGAACACTGAAGCTTTCTTT. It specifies CAWSKTMNTEAFF.

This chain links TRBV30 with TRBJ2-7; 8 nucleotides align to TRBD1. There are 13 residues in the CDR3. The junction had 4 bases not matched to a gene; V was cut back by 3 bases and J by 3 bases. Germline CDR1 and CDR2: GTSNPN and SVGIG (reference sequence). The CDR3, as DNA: TGTGCCTGGAGCAGACAGGGGATCTACGAGCAGTACTTC. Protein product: CAWSRQGIYEQYF.

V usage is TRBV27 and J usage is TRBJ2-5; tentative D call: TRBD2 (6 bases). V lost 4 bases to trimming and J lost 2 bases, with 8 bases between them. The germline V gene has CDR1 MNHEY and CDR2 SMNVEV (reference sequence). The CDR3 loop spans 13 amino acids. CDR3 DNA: TGTGCCAGCAGTTCCCGGGGGCAAGAGACCCAGTACTTC. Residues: CASSSRGQETQYF.

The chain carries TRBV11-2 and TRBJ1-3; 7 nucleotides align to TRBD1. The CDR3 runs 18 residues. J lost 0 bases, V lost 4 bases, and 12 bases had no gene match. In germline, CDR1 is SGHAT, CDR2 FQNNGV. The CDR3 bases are TGTGCCAGCAGCTCAACCCAAGCGTACAGGGGCTCTGGAAACACCATATATTTT. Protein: CASSSTQAYRGSGNTIYF.

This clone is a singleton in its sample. The CDR3 bases are TGTGCCAGCAGCTTAAGGACACTCCAAGAGACCCAGTACTTC. It translates to CASSLRTLQETQYF. This chain links TRBV7-9 with TRBJ2-5; D is perhaps TRBD1 (5 bases). Germline V gives CDR1 SEHNR, CDR2 FQNEAQ (reference sequence). V lost 2 bases to trimming and J lost 1 base, with 8 bases between them. The CDR3 covers 14 residues.

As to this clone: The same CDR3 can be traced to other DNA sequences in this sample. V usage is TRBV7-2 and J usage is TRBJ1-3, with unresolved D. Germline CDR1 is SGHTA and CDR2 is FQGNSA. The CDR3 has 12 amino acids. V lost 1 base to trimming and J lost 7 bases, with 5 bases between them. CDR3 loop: CASSLDRNTIYF. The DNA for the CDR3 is TGTGCCAGCAGCTTAGATCGGAACACCATATATTTT.

The CDR3 DNA follows: TGTGCCAGCAGTGAATTATGGGGGCCAGATACGCAGTATTTT. Its protein product is CASSELWGPDTQYF. The chain has TRBV25-1 and TRBJ2-3; tentative D call: TRBD1 (6 bases). The CDR3 contains 14 residues. Trimming shortened V by 1 base and J by 4 bases, and 9 bases separated the two germline ends. Germline CDR1 MGHDK, CDR2 SYGVNS.

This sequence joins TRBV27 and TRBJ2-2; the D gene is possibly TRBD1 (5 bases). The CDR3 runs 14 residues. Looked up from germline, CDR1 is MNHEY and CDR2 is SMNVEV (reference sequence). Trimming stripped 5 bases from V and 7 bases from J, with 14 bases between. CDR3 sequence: CASSLRRTLGELFF. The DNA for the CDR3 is TGTGCCAGCAGTCTTCGTAGGACACTCGGGGAGCTGTTTTTT.

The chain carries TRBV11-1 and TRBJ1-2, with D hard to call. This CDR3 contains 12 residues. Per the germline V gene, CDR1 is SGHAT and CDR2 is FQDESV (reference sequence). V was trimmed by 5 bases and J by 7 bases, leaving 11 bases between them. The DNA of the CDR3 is TGTGCCAGCAGCCCCAAATTCTCTGGCTACACCTTC. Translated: CASSPKFSGYTF.

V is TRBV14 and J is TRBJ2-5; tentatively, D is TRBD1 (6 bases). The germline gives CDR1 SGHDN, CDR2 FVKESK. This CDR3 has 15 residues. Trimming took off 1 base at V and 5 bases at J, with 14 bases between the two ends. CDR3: CASSQGSGVGETQYF. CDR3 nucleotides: TGTGCCAGCAGCCAAGGGTCAGGGGTTGGGGAGACCCAGTACTTC.

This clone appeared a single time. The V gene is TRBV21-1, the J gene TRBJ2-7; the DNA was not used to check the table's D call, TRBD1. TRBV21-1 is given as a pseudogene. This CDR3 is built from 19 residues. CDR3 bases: TGTGCCAGCAGCAAAAAGGAAAAGGGGGCCCCCTATTATCCCTACGAGCAGTACTTC. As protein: CASSKKEKGAPYYPYEQYF.

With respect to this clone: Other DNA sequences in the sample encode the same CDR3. CDR3 nucleotides: TGCGCCAGCAGCTTCAGCTTAGCGGGAGCGCCCTACGAGCAGTACTTC. It yields the protein CASSFSLAGAPYEQYF. This chain joins TRBV5-1 and TRBJ2-7, with 9 bases matching TRBD2. Germline V CDR1 and CDR2: SGHRS, YFSETQ. The CDR3 is 16 amino acids. The V segment lost 2 bases and the J segment 2 bases; nucleotides outside the gene matches: 8.

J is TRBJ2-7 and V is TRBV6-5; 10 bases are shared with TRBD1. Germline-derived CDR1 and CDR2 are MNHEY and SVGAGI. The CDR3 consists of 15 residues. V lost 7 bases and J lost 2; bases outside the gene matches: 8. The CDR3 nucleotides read TGTGCCAGCACCCGCGGGACAGGGGACCCCTACGAGCAGTACTTC. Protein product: CASTRGTGDPYEQYF.

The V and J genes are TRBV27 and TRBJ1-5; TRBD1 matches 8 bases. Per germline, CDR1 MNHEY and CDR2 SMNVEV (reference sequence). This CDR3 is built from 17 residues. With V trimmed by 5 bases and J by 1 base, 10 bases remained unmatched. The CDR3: CASSPADRALSNQPQHF. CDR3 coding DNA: TGTGCCAGCAGTCCAGCGGACAGGGCTCTGAGCAATCAGCCCCAGCATTTT.

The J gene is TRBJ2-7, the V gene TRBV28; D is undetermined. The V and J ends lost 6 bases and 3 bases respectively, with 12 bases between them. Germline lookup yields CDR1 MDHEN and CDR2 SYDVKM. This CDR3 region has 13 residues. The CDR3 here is CASSPRFYYEQYF. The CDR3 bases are TGTGCCAGCAGCCCCCGCTTTTACTACGAGCAGTACTTC.

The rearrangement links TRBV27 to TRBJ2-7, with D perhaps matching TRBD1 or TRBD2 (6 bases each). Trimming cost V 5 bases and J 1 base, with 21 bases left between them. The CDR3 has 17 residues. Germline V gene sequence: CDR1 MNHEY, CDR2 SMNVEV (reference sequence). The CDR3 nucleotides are TGTGCCAGCAGTACCGTCCGGGGGCAGGGAGGTTCCTACGAGCAGTACTTC. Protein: CASSTVRGQGGSYEQYF.

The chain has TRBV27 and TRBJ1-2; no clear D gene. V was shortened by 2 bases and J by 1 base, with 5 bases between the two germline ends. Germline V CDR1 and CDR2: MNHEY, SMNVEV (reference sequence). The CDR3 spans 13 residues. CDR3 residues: CASSLGNNYGYTF. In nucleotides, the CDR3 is TGTGCCAGCAGTTTAGGGAATAACTATGGCTACACCTTC.

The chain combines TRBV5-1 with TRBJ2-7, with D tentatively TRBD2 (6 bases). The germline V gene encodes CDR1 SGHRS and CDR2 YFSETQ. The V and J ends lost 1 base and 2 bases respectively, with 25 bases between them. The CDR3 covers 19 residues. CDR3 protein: CASSLMAGFHSSPTYEQYF. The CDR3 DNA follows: TGCGCCAGCAGCTTGATGGCGGGATTTCACTCTTCTCCCACCTACGAGCAGTACTTC.

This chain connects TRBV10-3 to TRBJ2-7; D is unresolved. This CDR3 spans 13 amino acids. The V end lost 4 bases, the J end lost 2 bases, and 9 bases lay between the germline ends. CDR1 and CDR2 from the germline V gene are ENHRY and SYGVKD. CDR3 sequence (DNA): TGTGCCATCAGTGGAGACAATGCCTACGAGCAGTACTTC. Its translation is CAISGDNAYEQYF.

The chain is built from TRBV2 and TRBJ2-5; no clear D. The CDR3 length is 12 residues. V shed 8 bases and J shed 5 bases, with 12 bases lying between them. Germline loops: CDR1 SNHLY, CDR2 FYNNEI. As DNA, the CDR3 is TGTGCCAGCGGAGTCCTAGGGGAGACCCAGTACTTC. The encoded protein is CASGVLGETQYF.

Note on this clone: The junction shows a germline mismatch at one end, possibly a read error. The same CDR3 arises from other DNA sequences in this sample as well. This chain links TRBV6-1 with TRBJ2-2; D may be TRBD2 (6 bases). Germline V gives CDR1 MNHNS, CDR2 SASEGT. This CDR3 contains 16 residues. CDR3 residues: CASSGFGGKGTGELFF. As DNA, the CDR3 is TGTGCTAGCAGTGGGTTCGGGGGAAAGGGCACCGGGGAGCTGTTTTTT.

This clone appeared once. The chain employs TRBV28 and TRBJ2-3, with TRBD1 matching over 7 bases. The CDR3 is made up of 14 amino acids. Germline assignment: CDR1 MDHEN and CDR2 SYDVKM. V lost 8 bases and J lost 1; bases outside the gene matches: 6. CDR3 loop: CASSTGQGTDTQYF. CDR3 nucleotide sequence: TGTGCCAGCTCGACCGGACAGGGCACAGATACGCAGTATTTT.

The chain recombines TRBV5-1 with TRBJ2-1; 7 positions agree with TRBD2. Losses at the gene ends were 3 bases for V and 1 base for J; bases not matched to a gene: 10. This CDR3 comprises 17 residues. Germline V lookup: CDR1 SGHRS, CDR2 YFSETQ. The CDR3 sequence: CASSSGPPAGSYNEQFF. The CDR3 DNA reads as TGCGCCAGCAGCTCCGGTCCCCCAGCGGGGTCCTACAATGAGCAGTTCTTC.

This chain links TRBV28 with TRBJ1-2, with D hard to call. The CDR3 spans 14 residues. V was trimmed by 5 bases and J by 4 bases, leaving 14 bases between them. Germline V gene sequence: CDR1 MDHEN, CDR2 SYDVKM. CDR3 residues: CASSAPGTGYGYTF. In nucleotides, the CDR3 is TGTGCCAGCAGTGCCCCGGGAACGGGCTATGGCTACACCTTC.